Below are 27 T cell receptor beta chains sequenced from a single sample in a study of Ad26.COV2.S vaccination and SARS-CoV-2 variants. The data were produced by immunoSEQ multiplex PCR, yet TCRdb's version contains in-frame clones alone and is incomplete. The table includes about 410,000 clones, approximately 92% detected once. Treatment reported: about 20 received Ad26.COV2.S at low or high dose, single or two shots; about 5 received placebo; per-sample allocation not given. Sampling occurred on day 63 after the first vaccine or placebo injection. The sequencing used peripheral blood, collected in a trial of Ad26.COV2.S vaccine versus placebo. Receptors were obtained from a person between 18 and 59 years old who received the Ad26.COV2.S COVID-19 vaccine or a placebo.

V and J are TRBV5-1 and TRBJ2-5; 10 bases align to TRBD2. This CDR3 has 20 amino acids. Germline lookup yields CDR1 SGHRS and CDR2 YFSETQ. J lost 2 bases, V lost 0 bases, and 16 bases had no gene match. CDR3: CASSLAVGSGGRRYQETQYF. For the CDR3, the DNA is TGCGCCAGCAGCTTGGCCGTTGGTAGCGGGGGGCGGCGATATCAAGAGACCCAGTACTTC.

The genes are TRBV5-6 and TRBJ1-2; no definite D call. The germline V and J ends were trimmed by 1 base and 5 bases, with 15 bases remaining between them. The germline V gene encodes CDR1 SGHDT and CDR2 YYEEEE. CDR3 length: 15 residues. The CDR3 DNA is TGTGCCAGCAGCTTGTTCGGCGCTTACGAGTATGGCTACACCTTC. It specifies CASSLFGAYEYGYTF.

The chain uses TRBV3-1 (or the pseudogene TRBV3-2) and TRBJ2-1; 9 nucleotides line up with TRBD2. The germline CDR1 and CDR2 sequences are LGHDT and YNNKEL (reference sequence). V gave up 2 bases and J gave up 4 bases; unmatched junction bases: 9. The CDR3 sequence is 17 residues long. In nucleotides, the CDR3 is TGTGCCAGCAGCCAAATTAGGCTAGCGGGGAGTTACAATGAGCAGTTCTTC. Translating gives CASSQIRLAGSYNEQFF.

This rearrangement joins TRBV5-1 to TRBJ1-4; unclear D gene. CDR1 is SGHRS, CDR2 YFSETQ, per germline. Trimming stripped 4 bases from V and 0 bases from J, with 13 bases between. This CDR3 region has 16 residues. The CDR3 coding sequence is TGCGCCAGCAGCATGTCAGGATTAGCAACTAATGAAAAACTGTTTTTT. It encodes CASSMSGLATNEKLFF.

The CDR3 region has the DNA TGCAGCGTTGAAAGGGCGGGCTCTGAAGCTTTCTTT. Its translation is CSVERAGSEAFF. The chain combines TRBV29-1 with TRBJ1-1; D gene uncertain. The germline V gene encodes CDR1 SQVTM and CDR2 ANQGSEA. This CDR3 contains 12 residues. V gave up 2 bases and J gave up 6 bases, with 10 bases separating them.

This rearrangement joins TRBV7-9 to TRBJ2-6; D remains ambiguous. CDR1 is SEHNR, CDR2 FQNEAQ, per germline (reference sequence). Trimming removed 3 bases at V and 7 bases at J, with 4 bases between. The CDR3 totals 12 residues. The CDR3 DNA reads as TGTGCCAGCAGCTTTTTTGCCAACGTCCTGACTTTC. Encoded protein: CASSFFANVLTF. The entire variable domain, with the rest obtained from reference TRBV7-9 and TRBJ2-6, is as follows: DTGVSQNPRHKITKRGQNVTFRCDPISEHNRLYWYRQTLGQGPEFLTYFQNEAQLEKSRLLSDRFSAERPKGSFSTLEIQRTEQGDSAMYLCASSFFANVLTFGAGSRLTVL.

The CDR3 bases are TGTGCCAGCAGTTTCTCGGGACTAGTCAGTGAGACCCAGTACTTC. This codes for CASSFSGLVSETQYF. This chain joins TRBV28 and TRBJ2-5, with 8 nucleotides matching TRBD2. The J segment lost 5 bases and the V segment lost 3 bases, leaving 8 bases of the junction unmatched. CDR1 MDHEN and CDR2 SYDVKM come from the germline V gene. The CDR3 covers 15 residues. Full variable domain (missing parts from reference TRBV28 and TRBJ2-5): DVKVTQSSRYLVKRTGEKVFLECVQDMDHENMFWYRQDPGLGLRLIYFSYDVKMKEKGDIPEGYSVSREKKERFSLILESASTNQTSMYLCASSFSGLVSETQYFGPGTRLLVL.

V and J are TRBV28 and TRBJ2-4; perhaps TRBD1 as D (5 bases). V was trimmed by 5 bases and J by 6 bases, leaving 11 bases between them. Germline CDR1 reads MDHEN; CDR2 reads SYDVKM. This CDR3 contains 13 residues. CDR3 bases: TGTGCCAGCAGTCTGGGGCGCACAAACATTCAGTACTTC. Translated, it gives CASSLGRTNIQYF.

This clone has just one count. This rearrangement joins TRBV2 to TRBJ1-5; weak D call: TRBD1 (5 bases). V gave up 5 bases and J gave up 1 base, with 9 bases separating them. The CDR3 contains 14 residues. Germline CDR1 and CDR2: SNHLY and FYNNEI. The CDR3 protein is CASSWGESNQPQHF. As DNA, the CDR3 is TGTGCCAGCAGTTGGGGGGAGAGCAATCAGCCCCAGCATTTT.

The rearrangement links TRBV6-1 to TRBJ2-3; 10 bases align to TRBD1. There are 16 residues in the CDR3. The V segment lost 2 bases and the J segment 0 bases; nucleotides outside the gene matches: 2. Germline CDR1 MNHNS, CDR2 SASEGT. DNA for the CDR3: TGTGCCAGCAGTGAACTGGGACAGGGGAGCACAGATACGCAGTATTTT. This encodes CASSELGQGSTDTQYF.

The gene calls are TRBV9 and TRBJ2-7; TRBD2 matches at 8 bases. CDR3 length: 15 amino acids. Trimming cost V 3 bases and J 6 bases; bases outside gene matches: 11. The germline CDR1 and CDR2 sequences are SGDLS and YYNGEE. In nucleotides, the CDR3 is TGTGCCAGCAGCGAGCGGGGTAGCGGGGACTCCGAGCAGTACTTC. Protein: CASSERGSGDSEQYF.

The CDR3 protein is CASSMTGEGYGYTF. The DNA for the CDR3 is TGTGCCAGCAGCATGACGGGGGAAGGCTATGGCTACACCTTC. This chain uses TRBV11-2 with TRBJ1-2, with D possibly TRBD1 on 5 matching bases. CDR3 length: 14 residues. Trimming took off 5 bases at V and 4 bases at J, with 14 bases between the two ends. Germline CDR1 SGHAT, CDR2 FQNNGV. Combining the CDR3 with reference TRBV11-2 and TRBJ1-2 gives the whole variable domain EAGVAQSPRYKIIEKRQSVAFWCNPISGHATLYWYQQILGQGPKLLIQFQNNGVVDDSQLPKDRFSAERLKGVDSTLKIQPAKLEDSAVYLCASSMTGEGYGYTFGSGTRLTVV.

J is TRBJ1-4 and V is TRBV19; 9 bases match TRBD1. Germline CDR1 and CDR2: LNHDA and SQIVND (reference sequence). V lost 5 bases to trimming and J lost 6 bases; unmatched junction nucleotides: 7. The CDR3 is 15 amino acids. CDR3 sequence: CASSVGTGLDEKLFF. The CDR3 DNA follows: TGTGCCAGTAGTGTCGGGACAGGGTTGGATGAAAAACTGTTTTTT. The complete variable domain, with remaining parts taken from reference TRBV19 and TRBJ1-4, reads DGGITQSPKYLFRKEGQNVTLSCEQNLNHDAMYWYRQDPGQGLRLIYYSQIVNDFQKGDIAEGYSVSREKKESFPLTVTSAQKNPTAFYLCASSVGTGLDEKLFFGSGTQLSVL.

The J gene is TRBJ2-3, the V gene TRBV24-1; D not certain. V lost 3 bases and J lost 5, with 8 bases in between. This CDR3 has 13 amino acids. CDR1 KGHDR and CDR2 SFDVKD come from the germline V gene. CDR3 coding DNA: TGTGCCACCAGTGATCCGCCGGAAGATACGCAGTATTTT. It is translated as CATSDPPEDTQYF.

J is TRBJ1-1 and V is TRBV4-3, with TRBD1 matching 9 bases. CDR3 length: 13 amino acids. CDR1 is LGHNA, CDR2 YSLEER, per germline. Trimming took 1 base from V and 10 from J; bases not matched to a gene: 4. CDR3 nucleotide sequence: TGCGCCAGCAGCCAAGTACGGGACAGGGTAGCTTTCTTT. Protein: CASSQVRDRVAFF.

The J gene is TRBJ1-2, the V gene TRBV6-5; D is perhaps TRBD1 (5 bases). CDR3 length: 13 residues. V lost 0 bases, J lost 8 bases, and 10 bases lay in between. CDR1 is MNHEY and CDR2 is SVGAGI in the germline V gene. The CDR3 loop reads CASSYSGGGGYTF. In DNA form, the CDR3 reads TGTGCCAGCAGTTACTCGGGGGGAGGCGGCTACACCTTC.

J is TRBJ1-2 and V is TRBV10-2; D may be TRBD1 (5 bases). CDR1 is WSHSY, CDR2 SAAADI, per germline. This CDR3 region has 21 residues. Trimming took 0 bases from V and 5 from J, leaving 31 bases between them. In DNA form, the CDR3 reads TGCGCCAGCAGTGAGTCGAAGGAACGCACGCAGGGCAATAAGATAACATATGGCTACACCTTC. Amino acid sequence: CASSESKERTQGNKITYGYTF.

The chain carries TRBV10-1 and TRBJ2-3; no reliable D call. The V end lost 6 bases, the J end lost 4 bases, and 14 bases lay between the germline ends. This CDR3 has 14 residues. Germline CDR1 WNHNN, CDR2 SYGVQD (reference sequence). DNA for the CDR3: TGCGCCAGCAGCCGCAGCCTAGTTGCAGATACGCAGTATTTT. It translates to CASSRSLVADTQYF.

This chain connects TRBV6-5 to TRBJ2-1; the match to TRBD1 covers 8 bases. CDR1 is MNHEY, CDR2 SVGAGI, per germline. The J segment lost 3 bases and the V segment lost 5 bases, leaving 6 bases of the junction unmatched. The CDR3 spans 15 residues. The chain's CDR3 is CASSRGQALYNEQFF. DNA for the CDR3: TGTGCCAGCAGTAGGGGACAGGCCCTCTACAATGAGCAGTTCTTC.

The chain has TRBV6-2 or TRBV6-3 and TRBJ2-5, with TRBD2 as a possible D gene (6 bases). The V gene lost 1 base and the J gene lost 5 bases, with 14 bases spanning the gap. This CDR3 is 15 amino acids long. Looked up from germline, CDR1 is MNHEY and CDR2 is SVGEGT. The CDR3 nucleotides are TGTGCCAGCAGTTACTGGGGTTTGGGAGGCGAGACCCAGTACTTC. It yields the protein CASSYWGLGGETQYF.

V gene TRBV6-1 combines with J gene TRBJ2-1; 10 bases match TRBD2. Trimming took 2 bases from V and 4 from J; bases not matched to a gene: 14. The CDR3 spans 19 residues. Germline V gene data show CDR1 as MNHNS and CDR2 as SASEGT. CDR3 loop: CASSEKASGGPNLYNEQFF. The DNA for the CDR3 is TGTGCCAGCAGTGAAAAGGCTAGCGGGGGACCCAACCTTTACAATGAGCAGTTCTTC.

The rearrangement uses TRBV5-4 and TRBJ1-4, with D uncertain. V lost 1 base to trimming and J lost 2 bases, with 9 bases between them. The CDR3 totals 15 residues. The germline gives CDR1 SGHNT, CDR2 YYREEE (reference sequence). The CDR3 sequence: CASSLTVSTNEKLFF. The CDR3 DNA reads TGTGCCAGCAGCTTGACAGTCTCGACTAATGAAAAACTGTTTTTT.

The chain joins TRBV7-6 to TRBJ1-5, with D possibly matching TRBD1 (6 bases). V gave up 1 base and J gave up 4 bases, with 17 bases separating them. Germline lookup yields CDR1 SGHVS and CDR2 FNYEAQ. The CDR3 is 17 residues long. The CDR3 bases are TGTGCCAGCAGCTTAGTCCCCTTACAGGGCGGGAATCAGCCCCAGCATTTT. Translation gives CASSLVPLQGGNQPQHF.

The rearrangement joins TRBV28 to TRBJ2-5; perhaps TRBD1 as D (6 bases). Germline-derived CDR1 and CDR2 are MDHEN and SYDVKM. The V end lost 4 bases, the J end lost 5 bases, and 17 bases lay between the germline ends. CDR3 size: 15 residues. This CDR3 reads CASSSKWGLGETQYF. The CDR3 DNA reads as TGTGCCAGCAGTTCGAAGTGGGGGCTTGGTGAGACCCAGTACTTC.

V gene TRBV4-3 combines with J gene TRBJ2-7; either TRBD1 or TRBD2 may supply D (5 bases each). Germline V CDR1 and CDR2: LGHNA, YSLEER. Deletions cut 3 bases from V and 0 bases from J, with 18 bases between. This CDR3 spans 17 amino acids. CDR3 protein: CASSQGPGTASSYEQYF. In DNA, the CDR3 is TGCGCCAGCAGCCAGGGGCCCGGGACGGCGAGCTCCTACGAGCAGTACTTC.

This clone has just a few counts. The V call is TRBV19, the J call TRBJ1-1; no reliable D call. Per germline, CDR1 LNHDA and CDR2 SQIVND (reference sequence). The CDR3 length is 11 residues. Trimming pared 6 bases from V and 7 bases from J, leaving 9 bases between. The CDR3 DNA reads TGTGCCAGTAGCTCTTCTCGTGAAGCTTTCTTT. Its translation: CASSSSREAFF.

The chain is built from TRBV5-3 and TRBJ1-2; D ambiguous. TRBV5-3 is noted as an ORF with a role that remains uncertain. V was trimmed by 0 bases and J by 4 bases, leaving 19 bases between them. CDR3 length equals 17 residues. The CDR3 DNA is TGTGCCAGAAGCTTGGTGGACGTAACAAGGCTTGGCTATGGCTACACCTTC. Encoded protein: CARSLVDVTRLGYGYTF.